The clone carrying this T cell receptor beta chain came up many times. Antigen: not known. This record comes from a study of tumor-infiltrating lymphocytes in primary liver carcinoma. About the study: The tumors ranged from roughly 4.2 to 11 cm across and fell within stage T1-T3 N0M0. General study results and limits: Tumor top-250-clone fraction significantly exceeded that of blood (p = 0.039). Tumor-adjacent and tumor-blood pairs showed less overlap than tumor region pairs.

The authors made TCR beta cDNA from roughly 480 ng total RNA with a constant-region primer. The TCR beta library was amplified through three nested multiplex PCR rounds in a modified ARM-PCR procedure. It was with TRBV1-TRBV30 forward primers and a C-beta reverse primer that the first two PCR rounds were run, at roughly 9 cycles each. TCRdb ran MiXCR on the multiplex PCR reads and lists one entry per CDR3 protein. The sample consists of 330,000 or so distinct CDR3 sequences, less than 65% of them appearing once. The CDR3 runs to 15 residues. Trimming cost V 1 base and J 2 bases, with 9 bases left between them. Per germline, CDR1 SGHAT and CDR2 FQDESV (reference sequence). Unsorted whole blood supplied the RNA, and germline DNA was extracted too. Donors were untreated and chronically infected with HBV.

The sequenced sample consisted of peripheral blood. The receptor comes from a man in his forties or fifties with primary liver carcinoma and hepatitis B virus infection. The chain recombines TRBV11-1 with TRBJ2-1, with TRBD2 as a possible D gene (5 bases). CDR3 in amino acids: CASSLDGSAYNEQFF. The CDR3 DNA reads as TGTGCCAGCAGCTTAGATGGTAGCGCCTACAATGAGCAGTTCTTC.